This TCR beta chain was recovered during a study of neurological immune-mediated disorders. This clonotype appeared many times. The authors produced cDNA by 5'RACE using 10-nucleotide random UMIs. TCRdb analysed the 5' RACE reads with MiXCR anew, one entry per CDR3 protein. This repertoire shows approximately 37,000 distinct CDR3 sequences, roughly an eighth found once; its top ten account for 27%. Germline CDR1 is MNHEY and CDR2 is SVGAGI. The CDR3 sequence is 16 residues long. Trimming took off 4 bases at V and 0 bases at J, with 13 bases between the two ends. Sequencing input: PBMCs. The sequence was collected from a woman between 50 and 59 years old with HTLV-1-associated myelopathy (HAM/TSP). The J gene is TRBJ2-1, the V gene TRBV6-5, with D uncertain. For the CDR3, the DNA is TGTGCCAGCAGTTTGTTTGAGGTTAGCTCCTACAATGAGCAGTTCTTC. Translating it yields CASSLFEVSSYNEQFF.